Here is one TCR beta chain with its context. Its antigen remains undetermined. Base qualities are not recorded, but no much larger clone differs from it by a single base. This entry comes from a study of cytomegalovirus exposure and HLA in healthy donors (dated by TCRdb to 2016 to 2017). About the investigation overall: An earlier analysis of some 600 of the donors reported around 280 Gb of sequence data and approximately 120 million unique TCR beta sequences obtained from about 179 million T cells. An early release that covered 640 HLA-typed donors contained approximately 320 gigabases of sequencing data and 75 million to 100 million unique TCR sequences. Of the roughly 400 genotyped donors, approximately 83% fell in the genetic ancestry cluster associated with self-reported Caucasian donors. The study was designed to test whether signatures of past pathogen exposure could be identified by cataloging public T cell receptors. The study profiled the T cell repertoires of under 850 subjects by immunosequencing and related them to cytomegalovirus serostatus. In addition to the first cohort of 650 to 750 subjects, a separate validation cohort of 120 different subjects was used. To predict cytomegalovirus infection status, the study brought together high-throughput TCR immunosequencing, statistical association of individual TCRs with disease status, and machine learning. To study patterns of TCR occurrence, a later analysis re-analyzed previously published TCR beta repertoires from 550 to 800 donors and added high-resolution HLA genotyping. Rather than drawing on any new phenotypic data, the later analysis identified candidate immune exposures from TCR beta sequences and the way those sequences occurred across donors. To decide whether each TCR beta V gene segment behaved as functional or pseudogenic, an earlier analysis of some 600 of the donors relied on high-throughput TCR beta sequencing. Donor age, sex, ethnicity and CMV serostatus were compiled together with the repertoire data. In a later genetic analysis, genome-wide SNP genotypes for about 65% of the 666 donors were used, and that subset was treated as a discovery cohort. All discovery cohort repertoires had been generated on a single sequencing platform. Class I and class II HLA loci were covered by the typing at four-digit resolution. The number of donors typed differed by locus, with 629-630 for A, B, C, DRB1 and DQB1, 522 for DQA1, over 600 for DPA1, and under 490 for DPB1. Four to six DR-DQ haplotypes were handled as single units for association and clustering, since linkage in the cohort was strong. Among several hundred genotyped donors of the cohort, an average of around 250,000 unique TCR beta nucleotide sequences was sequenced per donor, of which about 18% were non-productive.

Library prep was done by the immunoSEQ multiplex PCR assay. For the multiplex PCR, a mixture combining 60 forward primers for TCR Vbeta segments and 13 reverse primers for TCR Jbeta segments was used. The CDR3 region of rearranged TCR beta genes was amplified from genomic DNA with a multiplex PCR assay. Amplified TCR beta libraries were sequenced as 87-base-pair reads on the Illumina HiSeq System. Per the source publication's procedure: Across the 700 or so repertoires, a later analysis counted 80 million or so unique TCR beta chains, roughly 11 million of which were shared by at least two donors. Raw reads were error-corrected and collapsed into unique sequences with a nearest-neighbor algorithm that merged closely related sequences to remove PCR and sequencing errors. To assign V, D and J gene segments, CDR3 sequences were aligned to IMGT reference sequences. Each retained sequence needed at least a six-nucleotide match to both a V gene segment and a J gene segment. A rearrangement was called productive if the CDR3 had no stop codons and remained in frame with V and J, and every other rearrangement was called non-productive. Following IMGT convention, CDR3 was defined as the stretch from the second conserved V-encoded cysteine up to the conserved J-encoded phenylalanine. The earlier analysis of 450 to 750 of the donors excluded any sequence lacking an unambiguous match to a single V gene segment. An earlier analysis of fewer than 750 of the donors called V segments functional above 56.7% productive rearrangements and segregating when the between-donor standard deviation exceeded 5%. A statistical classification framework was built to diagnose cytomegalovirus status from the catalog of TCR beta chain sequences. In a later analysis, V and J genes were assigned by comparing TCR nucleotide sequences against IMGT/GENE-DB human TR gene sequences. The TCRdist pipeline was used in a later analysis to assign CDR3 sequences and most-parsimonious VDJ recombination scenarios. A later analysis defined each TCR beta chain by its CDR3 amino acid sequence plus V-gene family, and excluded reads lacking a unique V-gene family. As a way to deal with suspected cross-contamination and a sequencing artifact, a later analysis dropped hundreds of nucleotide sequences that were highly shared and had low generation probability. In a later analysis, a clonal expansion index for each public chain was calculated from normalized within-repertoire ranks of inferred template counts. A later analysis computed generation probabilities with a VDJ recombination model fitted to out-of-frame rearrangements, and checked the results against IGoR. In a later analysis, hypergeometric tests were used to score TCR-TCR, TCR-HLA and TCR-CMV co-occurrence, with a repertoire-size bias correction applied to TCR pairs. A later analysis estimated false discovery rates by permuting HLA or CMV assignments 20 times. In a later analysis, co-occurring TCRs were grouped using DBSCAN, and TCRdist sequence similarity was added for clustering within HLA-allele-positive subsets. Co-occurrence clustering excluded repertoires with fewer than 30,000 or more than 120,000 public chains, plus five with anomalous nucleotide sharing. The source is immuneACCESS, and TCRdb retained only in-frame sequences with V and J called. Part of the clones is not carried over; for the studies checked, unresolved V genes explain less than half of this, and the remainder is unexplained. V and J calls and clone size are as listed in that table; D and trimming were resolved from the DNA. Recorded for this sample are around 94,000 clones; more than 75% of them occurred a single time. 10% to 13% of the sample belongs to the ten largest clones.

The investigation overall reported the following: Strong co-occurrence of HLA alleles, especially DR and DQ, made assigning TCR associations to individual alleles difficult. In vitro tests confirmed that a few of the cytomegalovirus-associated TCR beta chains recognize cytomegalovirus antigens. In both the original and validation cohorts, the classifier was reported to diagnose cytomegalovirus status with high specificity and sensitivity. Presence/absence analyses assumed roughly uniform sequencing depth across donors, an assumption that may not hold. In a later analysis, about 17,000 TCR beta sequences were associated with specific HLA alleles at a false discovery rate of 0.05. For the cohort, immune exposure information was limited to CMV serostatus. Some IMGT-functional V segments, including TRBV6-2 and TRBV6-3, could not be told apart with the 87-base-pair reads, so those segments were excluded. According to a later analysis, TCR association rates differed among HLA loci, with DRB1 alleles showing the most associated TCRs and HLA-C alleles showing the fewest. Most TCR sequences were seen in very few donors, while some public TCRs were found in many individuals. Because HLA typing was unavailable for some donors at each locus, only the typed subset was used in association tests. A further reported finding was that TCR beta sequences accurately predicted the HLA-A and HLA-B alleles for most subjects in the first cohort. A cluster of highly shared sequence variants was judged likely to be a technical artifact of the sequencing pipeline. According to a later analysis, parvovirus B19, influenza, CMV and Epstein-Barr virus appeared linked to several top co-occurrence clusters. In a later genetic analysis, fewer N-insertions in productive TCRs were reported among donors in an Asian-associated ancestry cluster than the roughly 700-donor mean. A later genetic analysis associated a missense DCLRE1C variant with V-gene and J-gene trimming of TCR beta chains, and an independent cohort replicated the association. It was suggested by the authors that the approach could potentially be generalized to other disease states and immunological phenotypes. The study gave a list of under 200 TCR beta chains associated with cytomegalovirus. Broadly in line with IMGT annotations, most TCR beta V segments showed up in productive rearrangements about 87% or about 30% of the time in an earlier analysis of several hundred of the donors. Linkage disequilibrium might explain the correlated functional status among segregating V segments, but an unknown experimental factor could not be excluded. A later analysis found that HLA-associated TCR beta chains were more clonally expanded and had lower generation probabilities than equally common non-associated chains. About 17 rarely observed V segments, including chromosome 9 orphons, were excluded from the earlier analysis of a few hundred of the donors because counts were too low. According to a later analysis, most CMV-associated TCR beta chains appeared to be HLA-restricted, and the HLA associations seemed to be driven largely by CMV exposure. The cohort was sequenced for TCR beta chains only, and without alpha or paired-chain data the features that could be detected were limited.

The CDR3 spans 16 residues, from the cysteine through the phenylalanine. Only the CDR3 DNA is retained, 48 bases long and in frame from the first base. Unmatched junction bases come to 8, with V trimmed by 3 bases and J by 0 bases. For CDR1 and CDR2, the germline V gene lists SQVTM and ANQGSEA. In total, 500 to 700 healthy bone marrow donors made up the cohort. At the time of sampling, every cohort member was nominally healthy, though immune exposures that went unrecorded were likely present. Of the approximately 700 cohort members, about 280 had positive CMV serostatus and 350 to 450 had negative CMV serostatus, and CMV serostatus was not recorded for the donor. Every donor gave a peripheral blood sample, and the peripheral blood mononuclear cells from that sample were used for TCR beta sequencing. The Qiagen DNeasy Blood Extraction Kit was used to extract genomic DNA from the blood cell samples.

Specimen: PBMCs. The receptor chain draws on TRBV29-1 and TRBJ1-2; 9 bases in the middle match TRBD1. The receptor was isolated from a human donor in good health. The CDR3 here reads CSVDRTGARANYGYTF. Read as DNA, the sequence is TGCAGCGTTGACAGGACAGGGGCCCGTGCTAACTATGGCTACACCTTC.